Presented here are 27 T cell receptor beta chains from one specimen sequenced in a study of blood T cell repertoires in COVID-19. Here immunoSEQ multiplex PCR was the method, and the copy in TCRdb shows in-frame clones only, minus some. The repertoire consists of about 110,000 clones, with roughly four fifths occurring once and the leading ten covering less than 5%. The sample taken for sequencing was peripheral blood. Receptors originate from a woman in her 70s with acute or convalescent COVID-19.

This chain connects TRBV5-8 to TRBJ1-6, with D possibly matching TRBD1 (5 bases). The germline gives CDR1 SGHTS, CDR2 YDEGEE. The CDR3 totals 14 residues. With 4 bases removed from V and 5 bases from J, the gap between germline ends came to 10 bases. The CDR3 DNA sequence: TGTGCCAGCAGCGACGACAGAAATAATTCACCCCTCCACTTT. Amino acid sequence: CASSDDRNNSPLHF. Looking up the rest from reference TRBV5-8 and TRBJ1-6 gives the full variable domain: EAGVTQSPTHLIKTRGQQATLRCSPISGHTSVYWYQQALGLGLQFLLWYDEGEERNRGNFPPRFSGRQFPNYSSELNVNALELEDSALYLCASSDDRNNSPLHFGNGTRLTVT.

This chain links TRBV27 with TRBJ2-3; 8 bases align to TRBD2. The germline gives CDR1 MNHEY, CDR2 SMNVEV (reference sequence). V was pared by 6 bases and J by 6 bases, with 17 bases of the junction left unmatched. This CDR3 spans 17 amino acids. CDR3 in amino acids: CASSTPLMRGAKDTQYF. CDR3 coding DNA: TGTGCCAGCAGCACGCCGTTGATGCGGGGGGCAAAGGATACGCAGTATTTT.

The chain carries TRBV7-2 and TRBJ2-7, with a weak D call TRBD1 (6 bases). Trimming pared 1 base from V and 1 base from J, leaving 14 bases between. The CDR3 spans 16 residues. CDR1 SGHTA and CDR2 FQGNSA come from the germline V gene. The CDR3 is CASSLVSGQSSYEQYV. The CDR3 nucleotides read TGTGCCAGCAGCTTAGTCTCAGGACAGTCTTCCTACGAGCAGTACGTC.

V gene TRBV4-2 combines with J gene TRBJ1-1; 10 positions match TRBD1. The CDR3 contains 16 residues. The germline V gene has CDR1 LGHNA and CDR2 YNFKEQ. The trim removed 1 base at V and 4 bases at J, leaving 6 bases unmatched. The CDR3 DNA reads TGTGCCAGCAGCCAAGGTGACAGGGGGCGGAGCACTGAAGCTTTCTTT. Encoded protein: CASSQGDRGRSTEAFF.

This CDR3 reads CASSFWGGEVQFF. The CDR3 nucleotides are TGTGCCAGCAGCTTTTGGGGGGGAGAGGTGCAGTTCTTC. The chain joins TRBV11-3 to TRBJ2-1; 7 nucleotides agree with TRBD2. Per the germline V gene, CDR1 is SGHNT and CDR2 is YENEEA. V lost 3 bases, J lost 12 bases, and 8 bases stayed unmatched. The CDR3 extends over 13 amino acids.

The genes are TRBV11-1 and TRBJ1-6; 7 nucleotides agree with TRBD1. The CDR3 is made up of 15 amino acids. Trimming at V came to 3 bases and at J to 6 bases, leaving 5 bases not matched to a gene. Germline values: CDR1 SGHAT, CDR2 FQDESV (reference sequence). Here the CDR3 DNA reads TGTGCCAGCAGCTTTAGCACAGGGGTTAATTCACCCCTCCACTTT. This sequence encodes CASSFSTGVNSPLHF.

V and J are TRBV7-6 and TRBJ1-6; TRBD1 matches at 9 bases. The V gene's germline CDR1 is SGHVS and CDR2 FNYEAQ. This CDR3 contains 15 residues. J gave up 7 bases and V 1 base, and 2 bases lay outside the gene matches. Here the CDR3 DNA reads TGTGCCAGCAGCTTAGATACAGGGGGCAATTCACCCCTCCACTTT. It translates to CASSLDTGGNSPLHF.

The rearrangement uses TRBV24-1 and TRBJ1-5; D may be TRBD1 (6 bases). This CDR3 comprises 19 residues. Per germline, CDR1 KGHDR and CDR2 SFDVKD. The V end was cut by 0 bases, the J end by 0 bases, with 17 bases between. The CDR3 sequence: CATSDLGQGKNYSNQPQHF. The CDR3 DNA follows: TGTGCCACCAGTGATTTGGGCCAGGGGAAGAACTATAGCAATCAGCCCCAGCATTTT.

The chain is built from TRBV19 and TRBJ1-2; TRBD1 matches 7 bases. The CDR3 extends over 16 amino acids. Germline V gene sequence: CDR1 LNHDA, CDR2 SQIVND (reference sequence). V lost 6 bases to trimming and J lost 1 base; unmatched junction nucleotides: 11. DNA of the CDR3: TGTGCCAGTAGACTCCTAGGGACAGATCTTAACTATGGCTACACCTTC. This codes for CASRLLGTDLNYGYTF.

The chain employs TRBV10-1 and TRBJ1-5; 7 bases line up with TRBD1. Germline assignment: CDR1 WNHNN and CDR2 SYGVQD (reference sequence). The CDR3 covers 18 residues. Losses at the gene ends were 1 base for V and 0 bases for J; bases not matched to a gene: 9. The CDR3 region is CASSEWPGGKPSNQPQHF. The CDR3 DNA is TGCGCCAGCAGTGAGTGGCCAGGGGGGAAGCCTAGCAATCAGCCCCAGCATTTT.

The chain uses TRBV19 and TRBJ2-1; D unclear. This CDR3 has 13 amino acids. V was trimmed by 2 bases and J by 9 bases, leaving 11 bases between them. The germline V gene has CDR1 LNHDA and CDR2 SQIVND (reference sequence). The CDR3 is CASSIRLVTEQFF. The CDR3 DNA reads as TGTGCCAGTAGTATAAGGCTAGTTACTGAGCAGTTCTTC.

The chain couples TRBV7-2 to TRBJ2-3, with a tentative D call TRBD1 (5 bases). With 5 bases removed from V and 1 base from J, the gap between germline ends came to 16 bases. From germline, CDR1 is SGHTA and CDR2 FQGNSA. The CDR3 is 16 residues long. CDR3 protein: CASSPWAGSGTDTQYF. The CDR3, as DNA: TGTGCCAGCAGCCCTTGGGCAGGGTCGGGCACAGATACGCAGTATTTT.

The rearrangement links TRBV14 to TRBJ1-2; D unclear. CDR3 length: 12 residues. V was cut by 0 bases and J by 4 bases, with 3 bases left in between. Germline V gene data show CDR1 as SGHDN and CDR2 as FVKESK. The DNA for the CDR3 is TGTGCCAGCAGCCAAGATATCTATGGCTACACCTTC. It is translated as CASSQDIYGYTF.

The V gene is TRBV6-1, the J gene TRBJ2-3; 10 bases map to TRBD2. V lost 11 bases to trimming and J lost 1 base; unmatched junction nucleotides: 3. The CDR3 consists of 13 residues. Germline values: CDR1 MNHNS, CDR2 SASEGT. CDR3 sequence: CAAGLAGTDTQYF. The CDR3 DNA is TGTGCCGCTGGACTAGCGGGCACAGATACGCAGTATTTT.

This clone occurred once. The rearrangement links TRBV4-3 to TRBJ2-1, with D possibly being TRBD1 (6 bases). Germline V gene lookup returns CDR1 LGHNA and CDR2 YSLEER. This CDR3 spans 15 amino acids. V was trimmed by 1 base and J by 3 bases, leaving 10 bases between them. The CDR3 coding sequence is TGCGCCAGCAGCCAAGTCGGCAGGGGCTACAATGAGCAGTTCTTC. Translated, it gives CASSQVGRGYNEQFF.

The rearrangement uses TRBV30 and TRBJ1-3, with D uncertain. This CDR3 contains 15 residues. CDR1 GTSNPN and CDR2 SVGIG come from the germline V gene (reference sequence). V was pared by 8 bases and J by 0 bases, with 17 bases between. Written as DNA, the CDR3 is TGTGCCGGACGGAGGCTCCCGAGCTCTGGAAACACCATATATTTT. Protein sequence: CAGRRLPSSGNTIYF.

Here the CDR3 DNA reads TGTGCCAGCACACCGCAGGGACAGGGGACGGGCTACACCTTC. Protein: CASTPQGQGTGYTF. The V and J genes are TRBV6-5 and TRBJ1-2; TRBD1 matches 10 bases. The CDR3 runs to 14 residues. V shed 7 bases and J 8 bases; nucleotides not matched to a gene: 10. In germline, CDR1 is MNHEY, CDR2 SVGAGI.

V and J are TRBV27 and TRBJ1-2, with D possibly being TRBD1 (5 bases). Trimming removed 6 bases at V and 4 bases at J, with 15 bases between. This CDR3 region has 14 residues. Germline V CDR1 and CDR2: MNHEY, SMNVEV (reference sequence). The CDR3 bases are TGTGCCAGCAGCCCAGGGAATGTGGGCTATGGCTACACCTTC. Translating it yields CASSPGNVGYGYTF.

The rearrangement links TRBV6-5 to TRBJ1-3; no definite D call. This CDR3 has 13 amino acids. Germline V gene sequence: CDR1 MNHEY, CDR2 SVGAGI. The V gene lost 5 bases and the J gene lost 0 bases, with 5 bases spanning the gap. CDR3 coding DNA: TGTGCCAGCAGTATTAACTCTGGAAACACCATATATTTT. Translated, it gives CASSINSGNTIYF.

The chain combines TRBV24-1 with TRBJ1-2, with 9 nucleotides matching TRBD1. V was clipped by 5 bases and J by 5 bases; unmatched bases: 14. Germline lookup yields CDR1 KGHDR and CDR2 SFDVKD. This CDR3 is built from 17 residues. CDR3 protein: CATSVAPTGGGLYGYTF. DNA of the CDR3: TGTGCCACCAGTGTGGCCCCGACAGGGGGAGGGCTATATGGCTACACCTTC.

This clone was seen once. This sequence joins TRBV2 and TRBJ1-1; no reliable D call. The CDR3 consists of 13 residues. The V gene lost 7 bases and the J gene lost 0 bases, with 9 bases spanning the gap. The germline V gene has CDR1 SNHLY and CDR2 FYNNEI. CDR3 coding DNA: TGTGCCAGCACCGGACTCTTGAACACTGAAGCTTTCTTT. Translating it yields CASTGLLNTEAFF.

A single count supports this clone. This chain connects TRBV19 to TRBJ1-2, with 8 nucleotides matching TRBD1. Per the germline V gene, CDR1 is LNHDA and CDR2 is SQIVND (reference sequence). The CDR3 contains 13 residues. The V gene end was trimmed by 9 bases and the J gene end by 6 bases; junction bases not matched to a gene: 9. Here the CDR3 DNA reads TGTGCCAGACCATTGGACAGGGACGATGGCTACACCTTC. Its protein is CARPLDRDDGYTF.

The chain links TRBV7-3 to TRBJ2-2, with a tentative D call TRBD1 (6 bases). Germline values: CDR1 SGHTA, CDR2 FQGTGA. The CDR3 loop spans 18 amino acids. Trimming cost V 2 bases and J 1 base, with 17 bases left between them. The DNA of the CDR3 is TGTGCCAGCAGCTTATACAGGGTATCGCCACAGAACACCGGGGAGCTGTTTTTT. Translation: CASSLYRVSPQNTGELFF.

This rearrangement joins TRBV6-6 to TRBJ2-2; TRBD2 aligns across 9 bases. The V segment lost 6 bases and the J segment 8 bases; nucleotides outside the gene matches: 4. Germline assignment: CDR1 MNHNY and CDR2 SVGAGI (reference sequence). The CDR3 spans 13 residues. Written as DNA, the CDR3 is TGTGCCAGCAGGCAACTAGCGGGTGGGGAGCTGTTTTTT. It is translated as CASRQLAGGELFF.

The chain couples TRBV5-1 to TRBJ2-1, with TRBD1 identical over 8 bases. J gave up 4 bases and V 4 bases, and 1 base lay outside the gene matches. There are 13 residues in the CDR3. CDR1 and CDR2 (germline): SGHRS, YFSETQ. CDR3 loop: CASSTGGYNEQFF. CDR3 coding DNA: TGCGCCAGCAGCACAGGGGGTTACAATGAGCAGTTCTTC.

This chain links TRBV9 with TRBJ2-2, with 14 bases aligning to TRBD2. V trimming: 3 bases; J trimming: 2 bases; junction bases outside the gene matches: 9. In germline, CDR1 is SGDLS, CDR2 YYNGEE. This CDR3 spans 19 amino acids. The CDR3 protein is CASSARTSGGQSNTGELFF. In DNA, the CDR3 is TGTGCCAGCAGCGCACGGACTAGCGGGGGGCAATCTAACACCGGGGAGCTGTTTTTT.

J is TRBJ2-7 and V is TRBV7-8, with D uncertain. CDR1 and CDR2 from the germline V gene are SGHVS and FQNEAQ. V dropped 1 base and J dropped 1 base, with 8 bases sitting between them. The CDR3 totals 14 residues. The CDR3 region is CASSLERGSYEQYV. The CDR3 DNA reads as TGTGCCAGCAGCTTAGAACGAGGTTCCTACGAGCAGTACGTC.